These 5 T cell receptor beta chains came from one sample sequenced in a study of vaccination and CD4 T cells after COVID-19. These receptors' antigens are unknown. Researchers used the Oncomine TCR Beta short-read assay to sequence DNA from cultured CD4+ T cells. Each CDR3 protein gets one entry after TCRdb re-called the PCR reads with MiXCR. Of about 14,000 distinct CDR3 sequences in the sample, around two fifths were seen once. As for treatment: roughly nine-day PBMC culture with coronavirus spike peptide pools or control peptides (ViraFEST assay). Sequencing was done on a sample of CD4+ T cells from blood, cultured in vitro. These receptor sequences come from a human donor who had recovered from COVID-19.

J is TRBJ1-5 and V is TRBV7-2; 9 bases line up with TRBD1. Germline V gives CDR1 SGHTA, CDR2 FQGNSA. V lost 4 bases and J lost 6; bases outside the gene matches: 4. The CDR3 sequence is 14 residues long. The CDR3, as DNA: TGTGCCAGCAGCTCTGGGACAGGGAGTCAGCCCCAGCATTTT. It encodes CASSSGTGSQPQHF.

In this sample, this clonotype turned up a few times. The chain combines TRBV27 with TRBJ2-1; D gene unclear. The germline V and J ends were trimmed by 3 bases and 0 bases, with 9 bases remaining between them. In germline, CDR1 is MNHEY, CDR2 SMNVEV (reference sequence). The CDR3 totals 15 residues. The DNA of the CDR3 is TGTGCCAGCAGTTTCGGTGCGGACTCCTACAATGAGCAGTTCTTC. Translated, it gives CASSFGADSYNEQFF.

The chain carries TRBV27 and TRBJ1-1; tentatively, D is TRBD1 (5 bases). Trimming took off 5 bases at V and 1 base at J, with 17 bases between the two ends. Germline values: CDR1 MNHEY, CDR2 SMNVEV (reference sequence). CDR3 length equals 16 residues. The CDR3 DNA reads as TGTGCCAGCAGTCTCTCCGGGACGGTTTCGAACACTGAAGCTTTCTTT. This sequence encodes CASSLSGTVSNTEAFF.

The rearrangement uses TRBV7-6 and TRBJ1-3, with a tentative D call TRBD1 (5 bases). This CDR3 spans 15 amino acids. The V gene lost 3 bases and the J gene lost 4 bases, with 13 bases spanning the gap. The germline CDR1 and CDR2 sequences are SGHVS and FNYEAQ. Here the CDR3 DNA reads TGTGCCAGCAGCTTGAGAGGAGGGGTAGGAAACACCATATATTTT. This encodes CASSLRGGVGNTIYF. The entire variable domain, with the rest obtained from reference TRBV7-6 and TRBJ1-3, is as follows: GAGVSQSPRYKVTKRGQDVALRCDPISGHVSLYWYRQALGQGPEFLTYFNYEAQQDKSGLPNDRFSAERPEGSISTLTIQRTEQRDSAMYRCASSLRGGVGNTIYFGEGSWLTVV.

The chain has TRBV28 and TRBJ2-1, with a weak D call TRBD1 (5 bases). Germline V CDR1 and CDR2: MDHEN, SYDVKM. The length of the CDR3 is 12 residues. With 6 bases removed from V and 6 bases from J, the gap between germline ends came to 9 bases. The CDR3 region is CASSSTVNEQFF. CDR3 DNA: TGTGCCAGCAGCTCGACAGTCAATGAGCAGTTCTTC.